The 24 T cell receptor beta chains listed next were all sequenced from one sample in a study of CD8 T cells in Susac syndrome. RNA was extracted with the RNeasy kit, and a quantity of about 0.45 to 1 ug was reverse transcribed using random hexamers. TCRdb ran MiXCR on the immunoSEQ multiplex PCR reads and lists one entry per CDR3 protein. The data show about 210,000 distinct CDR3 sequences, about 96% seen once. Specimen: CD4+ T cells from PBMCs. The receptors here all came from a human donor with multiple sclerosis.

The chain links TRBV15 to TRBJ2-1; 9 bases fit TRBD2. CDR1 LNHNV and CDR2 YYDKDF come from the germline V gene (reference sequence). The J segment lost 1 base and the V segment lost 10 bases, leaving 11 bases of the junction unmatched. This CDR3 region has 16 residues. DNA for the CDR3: TGTGCCATATCCCGTAGCGGGAGTAGGTCCTACAATGAGCAGTTCTTC. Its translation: CAISRSGSRSYNEQFF.

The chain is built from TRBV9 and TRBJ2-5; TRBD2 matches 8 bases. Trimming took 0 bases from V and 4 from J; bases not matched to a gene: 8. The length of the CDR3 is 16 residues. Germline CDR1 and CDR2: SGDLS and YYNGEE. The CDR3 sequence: CASSVGPAGEPETQYF. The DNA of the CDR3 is TGTGCCAGCAGCGTAGGCCCAGCGGGGGAACCAGAGACCCAGTACTTC.

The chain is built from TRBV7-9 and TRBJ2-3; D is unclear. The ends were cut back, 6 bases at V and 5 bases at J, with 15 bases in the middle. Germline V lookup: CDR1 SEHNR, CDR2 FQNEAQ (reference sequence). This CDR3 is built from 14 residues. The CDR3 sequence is CASRRSFTEDTQYF. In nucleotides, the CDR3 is TGTGCCAGCAGAAGATCCTTTACCGAAGATACGCAGTATTTT.

The CDR3 region has the DNA TGTGCCAGCAGCCAAGATGGAGGGGGCAATCAGCCCCAGCATTTT. This codes for CASSQDGGGNQPQHF. The chain recombines TRBV3-1 with TRBJ1-5; weak D call: TRBD1 (5 bases). Germline V gene data show CDR1 as LGHDT and CDR2 as YNNKEL (reference sequence). Trimming left V 0 bases short and J 2 bases short, with 8 bases between. The CDR3 has 15 amino acids. Combining the CDR3 with reference TRBV3-1 and TRBJ1-5 gives the whole variable domain DTAVSQTPKYLVTQMGNDKSIKCEQNLGHDTMYWYKQDSKKFLKIMFSYNNKELIINETVPNRFSPKSPDKAHLNLHINSLELGDSAVYFCASSQDGGGNQPQHFGDGTRLSIL.

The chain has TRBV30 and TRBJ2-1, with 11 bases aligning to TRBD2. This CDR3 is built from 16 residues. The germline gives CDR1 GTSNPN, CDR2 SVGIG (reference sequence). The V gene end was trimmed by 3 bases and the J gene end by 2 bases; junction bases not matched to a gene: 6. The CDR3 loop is CAWRPLTSGTYNEQFF. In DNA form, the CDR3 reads TGTGCCTGGAGGCCCCTGACTAGCGGGACCTACAATGAGCAGTTCTTC.

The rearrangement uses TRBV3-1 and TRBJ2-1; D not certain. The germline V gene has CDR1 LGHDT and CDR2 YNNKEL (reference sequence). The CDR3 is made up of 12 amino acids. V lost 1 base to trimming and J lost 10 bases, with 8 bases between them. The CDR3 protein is CASSQVYGEQFF. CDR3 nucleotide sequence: TGTGCCAGCAGCCAAGTATATGGGGAGCAGTTCTTC.

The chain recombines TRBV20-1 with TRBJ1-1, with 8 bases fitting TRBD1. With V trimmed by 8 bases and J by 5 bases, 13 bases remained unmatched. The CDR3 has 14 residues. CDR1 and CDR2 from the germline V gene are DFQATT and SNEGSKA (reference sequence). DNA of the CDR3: TGCAGTTTGACTTACCCGGGACAGGAAACTGAAGCTTTCTTT. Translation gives CSLTYPGQETEAFF.

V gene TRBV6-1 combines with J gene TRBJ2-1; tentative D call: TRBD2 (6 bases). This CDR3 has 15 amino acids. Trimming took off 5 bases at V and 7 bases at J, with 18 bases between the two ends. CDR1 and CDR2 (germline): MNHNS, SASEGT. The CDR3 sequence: CASSLRDGSVNEQFF. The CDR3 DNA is TGTGCCAGCAGTCTCCGGGACGGGAGCGTTAATGAGCAGTTCTTC.

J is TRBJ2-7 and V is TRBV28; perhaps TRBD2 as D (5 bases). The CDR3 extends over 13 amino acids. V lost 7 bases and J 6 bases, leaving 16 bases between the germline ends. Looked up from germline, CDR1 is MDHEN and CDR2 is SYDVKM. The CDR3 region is CASTEGPGIEQYF. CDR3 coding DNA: TGTGCCAGCACCGAAGGGCCGGGGATCGAGCAGTACTTC.

The CDR3 loop reads CATSRDRWTAQYF. The CDR3 DNA sequence: TGTGCCACCAGCAGAGACCGCTGGACGGCGCAGTATTTT. The chain links TRBV15 to TRBJ2-3; D remains unclear. The CDR3 length is 13 residues. V dropped 0 bases and J dropped 10 bases, with 11 bases sitting between them. The V gene's germline CDR1 is LNHNV and CDR2 YYDKDF (reference sequence).

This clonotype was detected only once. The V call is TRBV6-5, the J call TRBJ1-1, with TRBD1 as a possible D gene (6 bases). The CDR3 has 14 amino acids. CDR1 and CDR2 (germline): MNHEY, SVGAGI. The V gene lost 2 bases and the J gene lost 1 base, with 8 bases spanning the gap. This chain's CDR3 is CASSYPGENTEAFF. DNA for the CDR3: TGTGCCAGCAGTTACCCAGGGGAGAACACTGAAGCTTTCTTT.

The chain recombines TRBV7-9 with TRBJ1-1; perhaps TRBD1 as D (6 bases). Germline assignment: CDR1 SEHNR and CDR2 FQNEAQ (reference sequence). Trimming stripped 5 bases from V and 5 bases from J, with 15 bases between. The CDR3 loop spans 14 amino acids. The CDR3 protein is CASSTRTVETEAFF. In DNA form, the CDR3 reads TGTGCCAGCAGCACAAGGACAGTAGAGACTGAAGCTTTCTTT.

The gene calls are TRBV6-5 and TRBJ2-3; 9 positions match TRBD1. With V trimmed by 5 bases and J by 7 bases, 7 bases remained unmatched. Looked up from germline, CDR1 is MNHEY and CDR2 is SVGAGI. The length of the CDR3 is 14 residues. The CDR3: CASSQGQGGNTQYF. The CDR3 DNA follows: TGTGCCAGCAGTCAGGGACAGGGAGGCAATACGCAGTATTTT.

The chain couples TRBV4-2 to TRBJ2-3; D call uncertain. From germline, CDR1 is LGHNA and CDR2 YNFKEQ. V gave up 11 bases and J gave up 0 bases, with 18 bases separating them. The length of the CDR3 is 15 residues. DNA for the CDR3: TGTGCCTCAGGCGGAGCTCCCTCTAGCACAGATACGCAGTATTTT. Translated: CASGGAPSSTDTQYF.

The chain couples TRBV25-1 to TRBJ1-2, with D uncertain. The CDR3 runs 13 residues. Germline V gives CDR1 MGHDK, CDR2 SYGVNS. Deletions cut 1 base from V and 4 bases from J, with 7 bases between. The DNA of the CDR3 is TGTGCCAGCAGTGAATTAAGAGCCTATGGCTACACCTTC. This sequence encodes CASSELRAYGYTF.

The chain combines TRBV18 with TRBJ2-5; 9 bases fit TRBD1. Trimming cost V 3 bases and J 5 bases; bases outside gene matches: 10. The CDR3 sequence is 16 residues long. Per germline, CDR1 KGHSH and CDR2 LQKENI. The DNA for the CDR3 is TGTGCCAGCTCACCGCCGGGACAGGGTTCTGGGGAGACCCAGTACTTC. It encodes CASSPPGQGSGETQYF.

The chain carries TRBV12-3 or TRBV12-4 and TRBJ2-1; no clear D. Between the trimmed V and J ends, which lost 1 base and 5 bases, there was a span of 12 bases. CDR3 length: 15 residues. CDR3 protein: CASSLEGSRHNEQFF. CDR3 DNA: TGTGCCAGCAGTTTAGAGGGTAGCCGCCACAATGAGCAGTTCTTC.

The CDR3 here is CASSQDQNRWGTQYF. CDR3 coding DNA: TGCGCCAGCAGCCAAGATCAAAATCGATGGGGGACCCAGTACTTC. This chain links TRBV4-1 with TRBJ2-5; no clear D gene. Germline V CDR1 and CDR2: MGHRA, YSYEKL. V lost 0 bases and J lost 7, with 15 bases in between. The CDR3 has 15 amino acids.

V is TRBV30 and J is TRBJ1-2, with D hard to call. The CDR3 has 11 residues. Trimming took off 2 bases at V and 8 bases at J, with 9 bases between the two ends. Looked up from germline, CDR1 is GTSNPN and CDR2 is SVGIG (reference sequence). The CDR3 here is CAWSLLQGYTF. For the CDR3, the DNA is TGTGCCTGGAGTCTTCTACAAGGCTACACCTTC. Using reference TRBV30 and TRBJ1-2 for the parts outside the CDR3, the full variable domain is SQTIHQWPATLVQPVGSPLSLECTVEGTSNPNLYWYRQAAGRGLQLLFYSVGIGQISSEVPQNLSASRPQDRQFILSSKKLLLSDSGFYLCAWSLLQGYTFGSGTRLTVV.

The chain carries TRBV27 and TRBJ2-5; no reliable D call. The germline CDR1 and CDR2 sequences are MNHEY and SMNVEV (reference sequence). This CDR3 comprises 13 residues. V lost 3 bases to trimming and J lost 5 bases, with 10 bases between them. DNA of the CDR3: TGTGCCAGCAGTTTCTTGGGTCGGGAGACCCAGTACTTC. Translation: CASSFLGRETQYF.

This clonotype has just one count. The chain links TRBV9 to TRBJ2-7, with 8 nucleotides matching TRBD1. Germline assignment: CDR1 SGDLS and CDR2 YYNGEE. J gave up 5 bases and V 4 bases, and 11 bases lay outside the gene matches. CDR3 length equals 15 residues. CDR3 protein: CASSRNGQGYNEQYF. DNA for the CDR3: TGTGCCAGCAGCCGAAACGGACAGGGTTACAACGAGCAGTACTTC.

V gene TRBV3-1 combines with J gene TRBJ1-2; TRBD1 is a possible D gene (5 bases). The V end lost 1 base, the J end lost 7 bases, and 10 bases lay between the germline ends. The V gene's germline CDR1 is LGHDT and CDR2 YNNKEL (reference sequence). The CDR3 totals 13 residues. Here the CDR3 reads CASSQGRVSGYTF. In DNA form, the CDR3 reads TGTGCCAGCAGCCAAGGCAGGGTCTCTGGCTACACCTTC.

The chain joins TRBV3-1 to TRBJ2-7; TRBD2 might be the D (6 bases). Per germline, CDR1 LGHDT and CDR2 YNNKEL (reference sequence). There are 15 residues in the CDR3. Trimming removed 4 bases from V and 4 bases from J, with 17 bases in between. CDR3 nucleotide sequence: TGTGCCAGCAGCCGGGGGACTGGAGTGAGTTACGAGCAGTACTTC. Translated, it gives CASSRGTGVSYEQYF.

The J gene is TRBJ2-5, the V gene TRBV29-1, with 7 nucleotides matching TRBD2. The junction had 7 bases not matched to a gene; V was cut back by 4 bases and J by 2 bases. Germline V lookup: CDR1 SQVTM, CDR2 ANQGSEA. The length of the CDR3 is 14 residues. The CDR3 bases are TGCAGCGTTGCAAGCGGGGCGAAGCAAGAGACCCAGTACTTC. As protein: CSVASGAKQETQYF.